A single sample is the source of the 15 T cell receptor beta chains below, sequenced in a study of early stage breast cancer tumors. TCRdb keeps only in-frame clones here, not all; method: immunoSEQ multiplex PCR. The sample yields about 31,000 clones, 74% seen once. Specimen: blood. These receptors all stem from a person aged 35 to 50 with breast cancer.

V and J are TRBV6-1 and TRBJ2-2; 7 positions match TRBD2. V lost 2 bases and J lost 2; bases outside the gene matches: 2. The CDR3 extends over 15 amino acids. Germline V gives CDR1 MNHNS, CDR2 SASEGT. The CDR3 reads CASSEWGGNTGELFF. As DNA, the CDR3 is TGTGCCAGCAGTGAATGGGGGGGAAACACCGGGGAGCTGTTTTTT.

This sequence joins TRBV13 and TRBJ1-2; TRBD1 might be the D (6 bases). This CDR3 has 18 amino acids. V shed 5 bases and J shed 1 base, with 23 bases lying between them. CDR1 PRHDT and CDR2 FYEKMQ come from the germline V gene (reference sequence). The CDR3 bases are TGTGCCAGCAGCCAGGGACACCCCTCACTGGAGGGTAACTATGGCTACACCTTC. It codes for CASSQGHPSLEGNYGYTF.

V is TRBV5-4 and J is TRBJ1-3; the match to TRBD1 covers 7 bases. This CDR3 has 15 residues. V lost 4 bases to trimming and J lost 0 bases; unmatched junction nucleotides: 4. The germline V gene has CDR1 SGHNT and CDR2 YYREEE (reference sequence). In DNA form, the CDR3 reads TGTGCCAGCAGCCCGGGACAGAGCTCTGGAAACACCATATATTTT. Protein: CASSPGQSSGNTIYF.

The chain is built from TRBV9 and TRBJ2-1; D is ambiguous. The germline gives CDR1 SGDLS, CDR2 YYNGEE. Trimming removed 3 bases at V and 1 base at J, with 8 bases between. CDR3 length equals 14 residues. Written as DNA, the CDR3 is TGTGCCAGCAGCGGGCCCCTATCCTACAATGAGCAGTTCTTC. Translating gives CASSGPLSYNEQFF.

This clone is categorized as medium-sized. The CDR3 is CASSLIGNPWTDTQYF. Written as DNA, the CDR3 is TGTGCCAGCAGTTTGATCGGTAATCCTTGGACAGATACGCAGTATTTT. The chain recombines TRBV25-1 with TRBJ2-3; unclear D gene. CDR3 size: 16 residues. Germline assignment: CDR1 MGHDK and CDR2 SYGVNS. V lost 5 bases and J lost 3, with 18 bases in between.

The V and J genes are TRBV7-3 and TRBJ1-4, with D maybe TRBD1 (5 bases). Germline V gene sequence: CDR1 SGHTA, CDR2 FQGTGA. The CDR3 has 17 residues. V lost 6 bases to trimming and J lost 3 bases, with 20 bases between them. CDR3 region: CASRLGFGGAANEKLFF. The CDR3 nucleotides are TGTGCCAGCAGGTTGGGATTCGGGGGAGCGGCTAATGAAAAACTGTTTTTT.

This clone occurred a few times. The chain couples TRBV5-4 to TRBJ2-3; the D is unclear. Germline V gene data show CDR1 as SGHNT and CDR2 as YYREEE (reference sequence). V was cut by 3 bases and J by 1 base, with 6 bases left in between. This CDR3 spans 13 amino acids. CDR3: CASSSQGTDTQYF. The CDR3 DNA reads TGTGCCAGCAGCTCCCAGGGCACAGATACGCAGTATTTT.

As DNA, the CDR3 is TGTGCCAGCAGCCCCCATCTTATGGTCGAGGAGAAGTATTTT. Its translation: CASSPHLMVEEKYF. The chain uses TRBV4-2 and TRBJ2-3; D not resolved. The CDR3 totals 14 residues. Trimming left V 4 bases short and J 13 bases short, with 21 bases between. CDR1 LGHNA and CDR2 YNFKEQ come from the germline V gene.

The chain has TRBV6-5 and TRBJ1-1; no firm D call. Germline V gives CDR1 MNHEY, CDR2 SVGAGI. The CDR3 sequence is 15 residues long. V lost 1 base, J lost 7 bases, and 16 bases lay in between. The CDR3 reads CASSYLAGPLDEAFF. CDR3 bases: TGTGCCAGCAGTTACTTGGCAGGCCCCTTGGATGAAGCTTTCTTT.

V gene TRBV25-1 combines with J gene TRBJ2-3; 9 positions agree with TRBD2. Germline CDR1 and CDR2: MGHDK and SYGVNS. The junction had 5 bases not matched to a gene; V was cut back by 1 base and J by 3 bases. This CDR3 has 16 residues. The CDR3 sequence: CASSESGGRGTDTQYF. The CDR3 DNA follows: TGTGCCAGCAGTGAATCGGGCGGGAGGGGGACAGATACGCAGTATTTT.

V is TRBV19 and J is TRBJ1-1; 7 nucleotides match TRBD1. The V and J ends lost 6 bases and 4 bases, in that order; junction bases with no gene match: 5. Germline CDR1 reads LNHDA; CDR2 reads SQIVND (reference sequence). This CDR3 has 13 amino acids. The CDR3 bases are TGTGCCAGTAGCGCGACAGGGTCCACTGAAGCTTTCTTT. Translation: CASSATGSTEAFF.

This chain connects TRBV28 to TRBJ2-7, with D perhaps matching TRBD1 or TRBD2 (5 bases each). The germline V gene has CDR1 MDHEN and CDR2 SYDVKM. The CDR3 totals 17 residues. V lost 6 bases and J 1 base, leaving 22 bases between the germline ends. The CDR3 protein is CASRSWGFGSDSYEQYF. The CDR3 DNA follows: TGTGCCAGCAGGTCGTGGGGGTTTGGGTCCGATTCCTACGAGCAGTACTTC.

In this sample, this clone turned up a few times. The chain couples TRBV27 to TRBJ2-1, with 14 nucleotides matching TRBD2. This CDR3 is 15 amino acids long. Germline values: CDR1 MNHEY, CDR2 SMNVEV (reference sequence). Trimming removed 6 bases from V and 8 bases from J; junction bases left unmatched: 6. The CDR3 DNA reads TGTGCCAGCAGAATAGGGACTAGCGGGAGTGATGAGCAGTTCTTC. This encodes CASRIGTSGSDEQFF.

This clone was seen a few times. The chain recombines TRBV5-4 with TRBJ2-1; a possible D gene is TRBD2 (5 bases). The CDR3 is made up of 13 amino acids. V gave up 3 bases and J gave up 4 bases, with 8 bases separating them. Germline V gene lookup returns CDR1 SGHNT and CDR2 YYREEE (reference sequence). The CDR3 DNA follows: TGTGCCAGCAGCTGGACTGCTTACAATGAGCAGTTCTTC. It is translated as CASSWTAYNEQFF.

The sample holds one count of this clone. J is TRBJ2-1 and V is TRBV29-1; tentative D call: TRBD2 (7 bases). V lost 6 bases, J lost 4 bases, and 16 bases lay in between. This CDR3 is 14 amino acids long. CDR1 is SQVTM and CDR2 is ANQGSEA in the germline V gene. The CDR3 DNA is TGCAGCGTCGGACGCGGGGGCAATTACAATGAGCAGTTCTTC. It specifies CSVGRGGNYNEQFF.